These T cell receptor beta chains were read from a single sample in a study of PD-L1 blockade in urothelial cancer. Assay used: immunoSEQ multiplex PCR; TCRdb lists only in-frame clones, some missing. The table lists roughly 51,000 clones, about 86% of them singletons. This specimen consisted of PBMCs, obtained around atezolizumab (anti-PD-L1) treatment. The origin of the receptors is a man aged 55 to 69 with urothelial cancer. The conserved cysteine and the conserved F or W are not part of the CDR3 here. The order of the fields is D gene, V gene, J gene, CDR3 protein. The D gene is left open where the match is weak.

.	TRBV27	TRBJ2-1	ASSLDSGYNEQF
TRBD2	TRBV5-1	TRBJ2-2	ASSSHRTSGSMPGELF
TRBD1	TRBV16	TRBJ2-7	ASSHGTGDGGDYEQY
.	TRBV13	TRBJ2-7	ASSYRDTPYEQY
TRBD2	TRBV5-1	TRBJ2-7	ASSSLAGKSYEQY
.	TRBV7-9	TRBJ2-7	ASSLEGPRNEQY
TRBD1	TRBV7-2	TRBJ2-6	ASSVGTGPGSGANVLT
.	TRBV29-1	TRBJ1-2	SVEIPAGYGYT
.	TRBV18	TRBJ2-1	ASSLITLADPSYNEQF
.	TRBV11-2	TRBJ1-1	ASSLFVGTAF
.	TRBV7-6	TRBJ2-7	ASSQRDTEQY
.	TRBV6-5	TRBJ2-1	ASSSPPLITGEQF
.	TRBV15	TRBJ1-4	ATSRDSEVHGEKLF
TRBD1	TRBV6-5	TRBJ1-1	ASSYRDRGLEWV
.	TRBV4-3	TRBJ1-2	ASSRRLNYGYT
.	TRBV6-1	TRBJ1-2	ASTSEVYGYT
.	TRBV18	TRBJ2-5	ASSPPGGKETQY
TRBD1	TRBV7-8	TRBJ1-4	ASSLGPGQGSEKLF
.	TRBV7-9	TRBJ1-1	ASSSWDTRKTEAF
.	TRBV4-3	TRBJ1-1	ASSLDLLINTEAF
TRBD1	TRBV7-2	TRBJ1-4	ASSRTGKGSTNEKLF
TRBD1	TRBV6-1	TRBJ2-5	ASRYRGSGETQY
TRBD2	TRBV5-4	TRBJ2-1	ASSLELAGDNEQF
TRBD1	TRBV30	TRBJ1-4	AWSTAGGLYEKLF
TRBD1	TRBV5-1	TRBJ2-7	ASSDSNQGVTSYEQY
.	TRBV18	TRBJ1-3	ASSLSGQNSGNTIY
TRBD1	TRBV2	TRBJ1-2	ASTPDRGRVGYT
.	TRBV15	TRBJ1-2	ATSRDLAGVGYT
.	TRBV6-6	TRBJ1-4	ASRVTQAIGREKLF
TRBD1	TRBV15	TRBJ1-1	ATSRAGTGVTEAF
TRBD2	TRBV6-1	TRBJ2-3	ASKFAGGTDTQY
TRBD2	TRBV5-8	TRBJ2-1	AGGAGKQF
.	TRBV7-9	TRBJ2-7	ASSLIGGAYEQY
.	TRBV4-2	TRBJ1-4	ASSQEVVGAKRDEKLF
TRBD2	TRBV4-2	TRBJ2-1	ASSQTQMERGRRGNEQF
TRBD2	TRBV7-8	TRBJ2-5	ASSLAGTRVETQY
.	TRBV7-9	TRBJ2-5	ASSLGQAYQETQY
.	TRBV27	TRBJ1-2	ASSLHSVGYGYT
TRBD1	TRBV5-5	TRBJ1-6	ASSPRTGQNSPLH
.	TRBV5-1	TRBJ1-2	ASSLVGAGYT
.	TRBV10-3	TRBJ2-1	AITVNSEQF
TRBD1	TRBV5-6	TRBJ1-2	ASSATGGGYGYT
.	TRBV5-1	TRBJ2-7	ASSLDSPSSYEQY
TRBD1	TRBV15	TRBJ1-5	ATSRTGGNQPQH
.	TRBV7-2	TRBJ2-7	ASSQGRPYEQY
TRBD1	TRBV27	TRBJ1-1	ASSARTGVYTEAF
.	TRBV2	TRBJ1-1	ASNPGRGSMNTEAF
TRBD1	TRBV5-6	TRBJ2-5	ASSGGQGSTQTQY
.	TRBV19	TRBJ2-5	ASTAGIQETQY
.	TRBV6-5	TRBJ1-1	ASSPRGGGYTEAF
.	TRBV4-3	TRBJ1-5	ASSQDRIPAGNQPQH